This T cell receptor (beta chain) was recorded in a study of regulatory T cells in long-lasting Graves disease. Study results and limitations: It is possible that accuracy was reduced by the small size of the sample.

After removal of 5 bases from V and 0 bases from J, the junction contained 12 bases not matched to a gene. The CDR3 is made up of 18 amino acids. Germline CDR1 reads MNHEY; CDR2 reads SMNVEV (reference sequence). HTBI primers from iRepertoire and Arm-PCR of CDR3 regions yielded the TCR beta libraries. TCRdb re-called the multiplex PCR reads through MiXCR, storing one row per CDR3 protein. The sample consists of under 450,000 distinct CDR3 sequences, roughly 16% of them appearing once. This clonotype was seen repeatedly, ten times or more. Its target is unknown. As for time point: newly diagnosed GD, antithyroid drugs for less than 3 months. Scientists built the TCR library using RNA that was extracted from PBMCs. This sample also belongs to another study, concerning T cells in Graves' hyperthyroidism and ophthalmopathy. As that study records: Most expanded thyroid clonotypes above 0.001 also appeared in blood.

Sample: peripheral blood mononuclear cells (PBMCs), taken at new diagnosis, from a patient treated with antithyroid drugs. The chain joins TRBV27 to TRBJ1-3, with 8 nucleotides matching TRBD1. The sequence was collected from a woman aged 18-35 years with Graves disease. CDR3 in DNA: TGTGCCAGCAGTATAAAGACAGGGGACAGAAGCTCTGGAAACACCATATATTTT. Translation: CASSIKTGDRSSGNTIYF.